Listed here are 24 T cell receptor beta chains from one sample, sequenced in a study of cytomegalovirus exposure and HLA in healthy donors. PCR involved 60 Vbeta and 13 Jbeta primers. This table comes from immunoSEQ multiplex PCR, and its TCRdb copy is limited to in-frame clones, with some not included. Here the sample spans roughly 54,000 clones, 70% being singletons. The sample comprised PBMCs. Receptors were obtained from a woman aged 60-70 years in good health and CMV-seropositive.

This chain joins TRBV10-1 and TRBJ2-5; tentatively, D is TRBD1 (6 bases). CDR1 WNHNN and CDR2 SYGVQD come from the germline V gene (reference sequence). V was trimmed by 3 bases and J by 5 bases, leaving 13 bases between them. The CDR3 extends over 14 amino acids. The DNA for the CDR3 is TGCGCCAGCAGTGATCACAGGGTGGGCGAGACCCAGTACTTC. The encoded protein is CASSDHRVGETQYF.

The genes are TRBV9 and TRBJ2-7, with TRBD1 matching 7 bases. V was clipped by 3 bases and J by 6 bases; unmatched bases: 3. Germline lookup yields CDR1 SGDLS and CDR2 YYNGEE. The CDR3 totals 12 residues. In DNA, the CDR3 is TGTGCCAGCAGCGCGACAGGGCTCGAGCAGTACTTC. Its translation: CASSATGLEQYF.

CDR3 DNA sequence: TGCGCCAGCAGCTTGATCCAGAACGATTACAATGAGCAGTTCTTC. Translating it yields CASSLIQNDYNEQFF. The J gene is TRBJ2-1, the V gene TRBV5-1; D remains unclear. CDR1 SGHRS and CDR2 YFSETQ come from the germline V gene. Trimming took off 1 base at V and 4 bases at J, with 12 bases between the two ends. The CDR3 has 15 residues. Full variable domain (remainder filled in from reference TRBV5-1 and TRBJ2-1): KAGVTQTPRYLIKTRGQQVTLSCSPISGHRSVSWYQQTPGQGLQFLFEYFSETQRNKGNFPGRFSGRQFSNSRSEMNVSTLELGDSALYLCASSLIQNDYNEQFFGPGTRLTVL.

This clone was detected once. This rearrangement joins TRBV18 to TRBJ2-2, with D maybe TRBD2 (5 bases). Looked up from germline, CDR1 is KGHSH and CDR2 is LQKENI. The CDR3 runs to 15 residues. V lost 3 bases and J 5 bases, leaving 13 bases between the germline ends. The CDR3 reads CASSPSAGGTGELFF. The CDR3 DNA is TGTGCCAGCTCACCGTCGGCAGGCGGGACCGGGGAGCTGTTTTTT.

The chain links TRBV4-1 to TRBJ1-1; 7 bases are a match to TRBD1. Germline V gene data show CDR1 as MGHRA and CDR2 as YSYEKL. This CDR3 contains 13 residues. V was pared by 2 bases and J by 7 bases, with 4 bases of the junction left unmatched. CDR3: CASSQWDSYEAFF. In DNA form, the CDR3 reads TGCGCCAGCAGCCAATGGGACAGTTATGAAGCTTTCTTT.

This chain links TRBV5-4 with TRBJ2-3; D gene uncertain. CDR3 length equals 16 residues. Germline V lookup: CDR1 SGHNT, CDR2 YYREEE (reference sequence). With 1 base removed from V and 0 bases from J, the gap between germline ends came to 12 bases. CDR3 nucleotide sequence: TGTGCCAGCAGCTTGTCGTCGCCTACTAGCACAGATACGCAGTATTTT. Translated, it gives CASSLSSPTSTDTQYF. Together with reference TRBV5-4 and TRBJ2-3, the CDR3 gives the full variable domain: ETGVTQSPTHLIKTRGQQVTLRCSSQSGHNTVSWYQQALGQGPQFIFQYYREEENGRGNFPPRFSGLQFPNYSSELNVNALELDDSALYLCASSLSSPTSTDTQYFGPGTRLTVL.

This chain links TRBV5-5 with TRBJ2-5; possible D gene TRBD1, 6 bases. Looked up from germline, CDR1 is SGHKS and CDR2 is YYEKEE (reference sequence). The CDR3 has 14 amino acids. The V and J ends lost 4 bases and 5 bases respectively, with 15 bases between them. This CDR3 reads CASSPVAGDETQYF. The CDR3 DNA sequence: TGTGCCAGCAGCCCAGTAGCAGGGGATGAGACCCAGTACTTC.

The chain recombines TRBV5-1 with TRBJ2-3; D perhaps matches TRBD2 (6 bases). V lost 3 bases, J lost 0 bases, and 17 bases lay in between. Germline V gene lookup returns CDR1 SGHRS and CDR2 YFSETQ. The CDR3 has 17 residues. In DNA, the CDR3 is TGCGCCAGCAGCTGGAGGGGTGGGGCGGGGAGCACAGATACGCAGTATTTT. Its protein product is CASSWRGGAGSTDTQYF.

The V gene is TRBV7-6, the J gene TRBJ1-1; D is possibly TRBD1 (6 bases). CDR1 and CDR2 (germline): SGHVS, FNYEAQ. The ends were cut back, 6 bases at V and 2 bases at J, with 10 bases in the middle. This CDR3 has 13 residues. In DNA, the CDR3 is TGTGCCAGCAGACTACAGGGAAACACTGAAGCTTTCTTT. It encodes CASRLQGNTEAFF.

CDR3 sequence reads: CASSSDRGLRQPQHF. CDR3 sequence (DNA): TGTGCCAGCAGCAGTGACAGGGGGCTCCGGCAGCCCCAGCATTTT. V and J are TRBV27 and TRBJ1-5, with 10 nucleotides matching TRBD1. The CDR3 has 15 amino acids. The J segment lost 7 bases and the V segment lost 6 bases, leaving 9 bases of the junction unmatched. In germline, CDR1 is MNHEY, CDR2 SMNVEV (reference sequence).

The V and J genes are TRBV2 and TRBJ1-1, with no clear D. CDR3 length: 15 residues. CDR1 is SNHLY, CDR2 FYNNEI, per germline. Trimming took 8 bases from V and 3 from J, leaving 19 bases between them. The CDR3 is CASPPGGTDYTEAFF. The CDR3 DNA is TGTGCCAGCCCACCCGGAGGTACAGATTACACTGAAGCTTTCTTT. The full variable domain, completed using reference TRBV2 and TRBJ1-1, is EPEVTQTPSHQVTQMGQEVILRCVPISNHLYFYWYRQILGQKVEFLVSFYNNEISEKSEIFDDQFSVERPDGSNFTLKIRSTKLEDSAMYFCASPPGGTDYTEAFFGQGTRLTVV.

V usage is TRBV4-1 and J usage is TRBJ1-6; TRBD1 matches at 9 bases. V gave up 4 bases and J gave up 7 bases; unmatched junction bases: 5. CDR3 length: 15 residues. Germline V gives CDR1 MGHRA, CDR2 YSYEKL. The CDR3 coding sequence is TGCGCCAGCAGCCTGGAAGACAGGGGGAATTCACCCCTCCACTTT. This codes for CASSLEDRGNSPLHF.

DNA for the CDR3: TGTGCCAGCAGCTCCGGACAGGGGGGGTACAATGAGCAGTTCTTC. Residues: CASSSGQGGYNEQFF. The rearrangement uses TRBV5-4 and TRBJ2-1; 10 bases are a match to TRBD1. The junction had 4 bases not matched to a gene; V was cut back by 3 bases and J by 4 bases. The germline CDR1 and CDR2 sequences are SGHNT and YYREEE (reference sequence). This CDR3 contains 15 residues. Complete variable domain (other parts from reference TRBV5-4 and TRBJ2-1): ETGVTQSPTHLIKTRGQQVTLRCSSQSGHNTVSWYQQALGQGPQFIFQYYREEENGRGNFPPRFSGLQFPNYSSELNVNALELDDSALYLCASSSGQGGYNEQFFGPGTRLTVL.

This chain uses TRBV5-6 with TRBJ1-3; no clear D. The germline gives CDR1 SGHDT, CDR2 YYEEEE. The CDR3 spans 17 residues. Deletions cut 5 bases from V and 0 bases from J, with 18 bases between. The CDR3 is CASSRRGLGLSGNTIYF. The CDR3 DNA follows: TGTGCCAGCAGTAGACGAGGGCTTGGGCTCTCTGGAAACACCATATATTTT.

This clone occurred once. Sequence at one end of the junction differs from germline and may be a read error. The chain employs TRBV14 and TRBJ2-7; TRBD1 matches at 12 bases. The CDR3 has 15 amino acids. Germline V gene sequence: CDR1 SGHDN, CDR2 FVKESK. CDR3 loop: CASSQLGDRGLERYF. The CDR3 DNA reads TGTGCCAGCAGCCAACTAGGGGACAGGGGGCTGGAGCGGTACTTC.

The V gene is TRBV10-3, the J gene TRBJ2-3, with a possible D match to TRBD2 (6 bases). Germline V CDR1 and CDR2: ENHRY, SYGVKD. The CDR3 extends over 15 amino acids. Trimming took 1 base from V and 2 from J, leaving 10 bases between them. The DNA of the CDR3 is TGTGCCATCAGTGAGTTAGCGGCTTTCACAGATACGCAGTATTTT. Translation: CAISELAAFTDTQYF.

The chain employs TRBV5-1 and TRBJ2-1; TRBD1 matches 9 bases. The CDR3 is 15 residues long. With V trimmed by 0 bases and J by 6 bases, 4 bases remained unmatched. Germline loops: CDR1 SGHRS, CDR2 YFSETQ. This chain's CDR3 is CASSLEGTGFNEQFF. DNA of the CDR3: TGCGCCAGCAGCTTGGAAGGGACAGGGTTCAATGAGCAGTTCTTC.

V and J are TRBV5-1 and TRBJ1-1; 8 bases match TRBD1. Trimming at V came to 6 bases and at J to 2 bases, leaving 12 bases not matched to a gene. The CDR3 has 16 amino acids. CDR1 SGHRS and CDR2 YFSETQ come from the germline V gene. CDR3: CASTDDRGSINTEAFF. The CDR3 bases are TGCGCCAGCACCGACGACAGGGGATCGATAAACACTGAAGCTTTCTTT.

This clone has a handful of counts. This sequence joins TRBV6-5 and TRBJ2-3; TRBD1 is a possible D gene (5 bases). Trimming cost V 2 bases and J 1 base, with 7 bases left between them. The germline V gene has CDR1 MNHEY and CDR2 SVGAGI. The CDR3 runs to 14 residues. The CDR3 coding sequence is TGTGCCAGCAGTTACGAAGGGGGCACAGATACGCAGTATTTT. Amino acid sequence: CASSYEGGTDTQYF.

This clone occurred a few times. The genes are TRBV5-5 and TRBJ2-7; 8 nucleotides match TRBD2. The CDR3 is made up of 16 amino acids. The ends lost 4 bases at V and 5 bases at J; junction bases unmatched: 14. Germline lookup yields CDR1 SGHKS and CDR2 YYEKEE (reference sequence). The CDR3 loop reads CASSMSTGRGDDEQYF. DNA of the CDR3: TGTGCCAGCAGCATGTCGACTGGGCGGGGGGATGACGAGCAGTACTTC.

V is TRBV9 and J is TRBJ2-2, with 8 bases identical to TRBD1. The germline CDR1 and CDR2 sequences are SGDLS and YYNGEE. The CDR3 contains 14 residues. Losses at the gene ends were 3 bases for V and 6 bases for J; bases not matched to a gene: 4. For the CDR3, the DNA is TGTGCCAGCAGCGCTATACAGGGGGCCGGGGAGCTGTTTTTT. This encodes CASSAIQGAGELFF.

In its sample, this clone was seen a few times. One end of the junction does not line up with germline, which may come from a read error. The DNA of the CDR3 is TGTGCCAGCAGCTTGGCCACGGGGATGAACACTGAAGCTTTCTTT. As protein: CASSLATGMNTEAFF. The rearrangement uses TRBV5-1 and TRBJ1-1; unclear D gene. Per the germline V gene, CDR1 is SGHRS and CDR2 is YFSETQ. CDR3 length: 15 amino acids.

The table lists this clone with a few counts. The chain uses TRBV18 and TRBJ2-7; a weak D match, TRBD1 (6 bases). The CDR3 covers 13 residues. V was shortened by 7 bases and J by 1 base, with 11 bases between the two germline ends. CDR1 and CDR2 (germline): KGHSH, LQKENI. As DNA, the CDR3 is TGTGCCAGCTTCCCGACAGGTTCCTACGAGCAGTACTTC. Residues: CASFPTGSYEQYF.

V usage is TRBV19 and J usage is TRBJ1-5, with D hard to call. The CDR3 has 15 amino acids. From germline, CDR1 is LNHDA and CDR2 SQIVND (reference sequence). Trimming removed 5 bases at V and 4 bases at J, with 15 bases between. In nucleotides, the CDR3 is TGTGCCAGTAGTCGAACCTCGGGTGGTAATCAGCCCCAGCATTTT. Its translation is CASSRTSGGNQPQHF. The full variable domain, completed using reference TRBV19 and TRBJ1-5, is DGGITQSPKYLFRKEGQNVTLSCEQNLNHDAMYWYRQDPGQGLRLIYYSQIVNDFQKGDIAEGYSVSREKKESFPLTVTSAQKNPTAFYLCASSRTSGGNQPQHFGDGTRLSIL.